A single T cell receptor beta chain is shown here with its context. Trimming shortened V by 0 bases and J by 0 bases, and 6 bases separated the two germline ends. The CDR3 loop spans 16 amino acids. The germline CDR1 and CDR2 sequences are MNHEY and SVGAGI. This specimen belongs to a study of cytomegalovirus exposure and HLA in healthy donors. Study information: A previous analysis identified 95 million to 140 million unique TCR beta sequences derived from roughly 180 million T cells.

13 Jbeta primers and 60 Vbeta primers were used for the PCR. Only in-frame clones appear in the TCRdb table, and some are missing; sequencing was by immunoSEQ multiplex PCR. In the table there are about 110,000 clones, roughly 69% of which are singletons. This sequence was found in a woman in her 70s in good health and CMV-seropositive. V is TRBV6-5 and J is TRBJ2-6; unclear D gene. The sequenced sample consisted of PBMCs. CDR3 protein: CASSYSSVSGANVLTF. In nucleotides, the CDR3 is TGTGCCAGCAGTTACTCATCTGTCTCTGGGGCCAACGTCCTGACTTTC.